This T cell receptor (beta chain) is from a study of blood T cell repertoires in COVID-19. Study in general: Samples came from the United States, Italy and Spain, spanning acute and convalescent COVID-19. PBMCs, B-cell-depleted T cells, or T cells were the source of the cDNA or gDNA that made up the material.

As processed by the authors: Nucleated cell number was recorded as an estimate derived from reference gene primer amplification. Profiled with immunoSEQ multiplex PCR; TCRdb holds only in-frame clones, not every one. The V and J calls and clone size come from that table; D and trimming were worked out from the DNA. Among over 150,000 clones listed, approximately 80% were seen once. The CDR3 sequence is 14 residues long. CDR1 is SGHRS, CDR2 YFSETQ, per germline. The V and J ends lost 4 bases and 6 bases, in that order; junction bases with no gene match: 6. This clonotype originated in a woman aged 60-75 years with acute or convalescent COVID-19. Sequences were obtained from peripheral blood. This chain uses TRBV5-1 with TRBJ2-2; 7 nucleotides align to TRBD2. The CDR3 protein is CASSNIAGSGELFF. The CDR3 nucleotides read TGCGCCAGCAGCAACATAGCGGGTTCCGGGGAGCTGTTTTTT.